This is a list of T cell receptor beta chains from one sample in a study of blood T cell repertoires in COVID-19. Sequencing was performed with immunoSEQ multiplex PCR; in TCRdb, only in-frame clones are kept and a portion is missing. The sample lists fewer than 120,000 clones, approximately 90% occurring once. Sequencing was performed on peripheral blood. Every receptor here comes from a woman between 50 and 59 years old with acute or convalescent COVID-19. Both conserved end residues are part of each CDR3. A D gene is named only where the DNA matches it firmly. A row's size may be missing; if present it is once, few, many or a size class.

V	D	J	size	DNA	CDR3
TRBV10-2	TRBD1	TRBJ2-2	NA	TGCGCCAGCAGTGATGGGCAGGGGGCGCGCACCGGGGAGCTGTTTTTT	CASSDGQGARTGELFF
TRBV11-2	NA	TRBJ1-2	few	TGTGCCAGCAGCTTAGTACATATTGGGGCAGGGGAATCTCATGGCTACACCTTC	CASSLVHIGAGESHGYTF
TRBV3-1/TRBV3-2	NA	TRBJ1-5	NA	TGTGCCAGCAGCCGAGGCCAGGGGCTTCAGCATTTT	CASSRGQGLQHF
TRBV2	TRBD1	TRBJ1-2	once	TGTGCCGACTCGGGACAGACGTATGGCTACACCTTC	CADSGQTYGYTF
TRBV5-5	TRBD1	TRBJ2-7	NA	TGTGCCAGCAGCAGACCCGGGGACAGGGGCCACGAGCAGTACTTC	CASSRPGDRGHEQYF
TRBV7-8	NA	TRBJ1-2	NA	TGTGCCAGCAGCGCCTCAGGATCCTCCGGCTATGGCTACACCTTC	CASSASGSSGYGYTF
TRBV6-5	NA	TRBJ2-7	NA	TGTGCCAGCAGCAAAACCTACGAGCAGTACTTC	CASSKTYEQYF
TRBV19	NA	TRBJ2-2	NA	TGTGCCAGTAGTATCTTGGACTTGAACACCGGGGAGCTGTTTTTT	CASSILDLNTGELFF
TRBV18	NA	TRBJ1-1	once	TGTGCCAGCTCACCGCAGGGGATGAACACTGAAGCTTTCTTT	CASSPQGMNTEAFF
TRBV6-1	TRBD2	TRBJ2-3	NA	TGTGCCAGCAGTGAGACCCGGGGACTAACTAGCACAGATACGCAGTATTTT	CASSETRGLTSTDTQYF
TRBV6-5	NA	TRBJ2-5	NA	TGTGCCAGCAGAGGACCGCCCCGGGGAGAGACCCAGTACTTC	CASRGPPRGETQYF
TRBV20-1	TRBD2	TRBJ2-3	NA	TGCAGTGCTAGTATAGCGGGGTTGGATACGCAGTATTTT	CSASIAGLDTQYF
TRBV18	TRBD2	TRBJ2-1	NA	TGTGCCAGCTCACGAGACCTAGCGGGAGTATCTGAGCAGTTCTTC	CASSRDLAGVSEQFF
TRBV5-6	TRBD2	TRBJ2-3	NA	TGTGCCAGCAGCCCCCATACTAGCGGGAGCGGGGATACGCAGTATTTT	CASSPHTSGSGDTQYF
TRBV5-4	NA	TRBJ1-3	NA	TGTGCCAGCAGCGATATTGGGAGGAACTCTGGAAACACCATATATTTT	CASSDIGRNSGNTIYF